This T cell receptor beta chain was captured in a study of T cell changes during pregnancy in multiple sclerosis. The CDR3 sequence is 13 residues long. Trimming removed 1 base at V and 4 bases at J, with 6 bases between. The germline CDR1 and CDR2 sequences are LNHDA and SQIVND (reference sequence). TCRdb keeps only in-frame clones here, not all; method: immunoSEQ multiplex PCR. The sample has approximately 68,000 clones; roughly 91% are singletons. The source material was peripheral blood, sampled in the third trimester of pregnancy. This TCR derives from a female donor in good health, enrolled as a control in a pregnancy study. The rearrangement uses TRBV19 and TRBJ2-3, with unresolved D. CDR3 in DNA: TGTGCCAGTAGTATAGGGCTCGCAGATACGCAGTATTTT. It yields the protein CASSIGLADTQYF.